Below are 32 T cell receptor beta chains sequenced from a single sample in a study of blood T cell repertoires in COVID-19 (dated by TCRdb to about 2020). Libraries came from the immunoSEQ multiplex PCR assay. The source is immuneACCESS, and TCRdb retained only in-frame sequences with V and J called. Part of the clones is not carried over; for the studies checked, unresolved V genes explain less than half of this, and the remainder is unexplained. For this sample the table gives about 50,000 clones, of which 85% to 90% were detected only once. The biggest ten clones account for 5.5% to 7% of the sample. Sequences were obtained from peripheral blood. The source of these receptors is a woman aged 60-75 years with acute or convalescent COVID-19.

The rearrangement joins TRBV11-2 to TRBJ2-5, with D unresolved. The CDR3 is 13 residues long. V lost 1 base to trimming and J lost 5 bases, with 8 bases between them. Germline values: CDR1 SGHAT, CDR2 FQNNGV. The CDR3 nucleotides read TGTGCCAGCAGCTTAGGTCAGAGGGAGACCCAGTACTTC. This sequence encodes CASSLGQRETQYF.

The CDR3, as DNA: TGTGCCAGCACGACTCGCTCGGGGGAACAGTTCTTC. This sequence encodes CASTTRSGEQFF. The chain carries TRBV12-3 or TRBV12-4 and TRBJ2-1, with TRBD2 as a possible D gene (6 bases). This CDR3 has 12 amino acids. Trimming cost V 7 bases and J 13 bases, with 17 bases left between them.

This chain uses TRBV4-1 with TRBJ2-3, with 7 bases that match TRBD2. Germline V gene lookup returns CDR1 MGHRA and CDR2 YSYEKL. V trimming: 0 bases; J trimming: 13 bases; junction bases outside the gene matches: 13. There are 15 residues in the CDR3. This chain's CDR3 is CASSQEGGTLGGEYF. The DNA for the CDR3 is TGCGCCAGCAGCCAAGAGGGGGGGACCCTCGGAGGGGAGTATTTT.

The rearrangement joins TRBV6-2 or TRBV6-3 to TRBJ1-4, with 7 bases matching TRBD1. CDR3 size: 15 residues. The junction had 13 bases not matched to a gene; V was cut back by 5 bases and J by 10 bases. Germline assignment: CDR1 MNHEY and CDR2 SVGEGT. CDR3 sequence reads: CASSVAARGVGKLFF. The CDR3 nucleotides read TGTGCCAGCAGTGTCGCAGCCAGGGGGGTAGGAAAACTGTTTTTT.

This rearrangement joins TRBV11-2 to TRBJ2-7; 10 bases are shared with TRBD1. CDR3 length: 13 residues. J gave up 4 bases and V 8 bases, and 5 bases lay outside the gene matches. The germline CDR1 and CDR2 sequences are SGHAT and FQNNGV. The CDR3 sequence: CASRTGGLYEQYF. In nucleotides, the CDR3 is TGTGCCAGCCGGACAGGGGGGTTGTACGAGCAGTACTTC.

The rearrangement links TRBV5-1 to TRBJ2-3; 10 bases line up with TRBD2. The trim removed 2 bases at V and 2 bases at J, leaving 5 bases unmatched. Germline CDR1 SGHRS, CDR2 YFSETQ. This CDR3 comprises 16 residues. The CDR3 is CASSFGLADITDTQYF. DNA for the CDR3: TGCGCCAGCAGCTTCGGACTAGCGGACATCACAGATACGCAGTATTTT.

The chain links TRBV28 to TRBJ2-7, with 8 bases lining up with TRBD1. Trimming cost V 7 bases and J 6 bases; bases outside gene matches: 14. Germline V gene lookup returns CDR1 MDHEN and CDR2 SYDVKM. The CDR3 covers 15 residues. In DNA form, the CDR3 reads TGTGCCAGCATTTCCACAGGACAGGGTAATGGCGAGCAGTACTTC. Amino acid sequence: CASISTGQGNGEQYF.

This clone was seen just once. The CDR3 nucleotides read TGTGCCAGCAGCCGGCGGTCTTTGGACACCGGGGAGCTGTTTTTT. This sequence encodes CASSRRSLDTGELFF. The genes are TRBV7-9 and TRBJ2-2; D unresolved. Germline values: CDR1 SEHNR, CDR2 FQNEAQ (reference sequence). Trimming left V 5 bases short and J 3 bases short, with 13 bases between. This CDR3 is built from 15 residues.

Here the CDR3 reads CATSRDSGGRETQYF. The CDR3 nucleotides are TGTGCCACCAGCAGAGATTCCGGGGGGCGAGAGACCCAGTACTTC. J is TRBJ2-5 and V is TRBV15; D might be TRBD2 (7 bases). Germline V lookup: CDR1 LNHNV, CDR2 YYDKDF (reference sequence). Trimming took off 0 bases at V and 4 bases at J, with 12 bases between the two ends. This CDR3 has 15 residues.

The rearrangement joins TRBV6-5 to TRBJ2-3; 11 nucleotides line up with TRBD2. Trimming removed 4 bases from V and 4 bases from J; junction bases left unmatched: 4. This CDR3 is 15 amino acids long. Germline V gene data show CDR1 as MNHEY and CDR2 as SVGAGI. The CDR3 loop is CASSLLAGVPDTQYF. DNA for the CDR3: TGTGCCAGCAGTTTACTAGCGGGAGTCCCAGATACGCAGTATTTT.

CDR3 nucleotides: TGTGCCAGCTCACCAGTCCCAGTCACAGATACGCAGTATTTT. Its protein is CASSPVPVTDTQYF. The J gene is TRBJ2-3, the V gene TRBV18; no clear D. V gave up 2 bases and J gave up 2 bases, with 8 bases separating them. CDR3 length equals 14 residues. Germline V gene sequence: CDR1 KGHSH, CDR2 LQKENI. Together with reference TRBV18 and TRBJ2-3, the CDR3 gives the full variable domain: NAGVMQNPRHLVRRRGQEARLRCSPMKGHSHVYWYRQLPEEGLKFMVYLQKENIIDESGMPKERFSAEFPKEGPSILRIQQVVRGDSAAYFCASSPVPVTDTQYFGPGTRLTVL.

This clone occurred once. The gene calls are TRBV11-3 and TRBJ1-1; D remains ambiguous. V shed 5 bases and J shed 1 base, with 11 bases lying between them. Germline CDR1 SGHNT, CDR2 YENEEA. The CDR3 spans 14 residues. For the CDR3, the DNA is TGTGCCAGCAGCCGCGGACTTGGGAACACTGAAGCTTTCTTT. Residues: CASSRGLGNTEAFF. Looking up the rest from reference TRBV11-3 and TRBJ1-1 gives the full variable domain: EAGVVQSPRYKIIEKKQPVAFWCNPISGHNTLYWYLQNLGQGPELLIRYENEEAVDDSQLPKDRFSAERLKGVDSTLKIQPAELGDSAVYLCASSRGLGNTEAFFGQGTRLTVV.

The chain is built from TRBV5-4 and TRBJ1-1; D perhaps matches TRBD1 (6 bases). The germline V and J ends were trimmed by 0 bases and 4 bases, with 16 bases remaining between them. Germline CDR1 is SGHNT and CDR2 is YYREEE (reference sequence). CDR3 size: 16 residues. CDR3 residues: CASSLGRGGRFTEAFF. CDR3 sequence (DNA): TGTGCCAGCAGCTTGGGGAGGGGGGGGCGCTTCACTGAAGCTTTCTTT.

The chain recombines TRBV29-1 with TRBJ2-7; unclear D gene. CDR1 and CDR2 (germline): SQVTM, ANQGSEA. The CDR3 is 13 amino acids. Trimming took 2 bases from V and 4 from J, leaving 12 bases between them. The CDR3 nucleotides read TGCAGCGTTGAAAAAAGCCCCGGTTACGAGCAGTACTTC. Translation: CSVEKSPGYEQYF.

The chain joins TRBV27 to TRBJ2-4; D gene unclear. Trimming pared 3 bases from V and 3 bases from J, leaving 9 bases between. This CDR3 is 14 amino acids long. Germline values: CDR1 MNHEY, CDR2 SMNVEV (reference sequence). CDR3 nucleotides: TGTGCCAGCAGTTTTGGGCAAGGCAAAAACATTCAGTACTTC. This sequence encodes CASSFGQGKNIQYF.

This clone has a handful of counts. This sequence joins TRBV30 and TRBJ1-2, with D possibly TRBD1 on 6 matching bases. Germline V gene data show CDR1 as GTSNPN and CDR2 as SVGIG (reference sequence). This CDR3 contains 12 residues. Written as DNA, the CDR3 is TGTGCAATGGGGGCCCCTAACTATGGCTACACCTTC. Its translation is CAMGAPNYGYTF.

This clone was observed a few times. This rearrangement joins TRBV19 to TRBJ2-6, with a possible D match to TRBD1 (6 bases). Germline CDR1 and CDR2: LNHDA and SQIVND (reference sequence). The V and J ends lost 4 bases and 2 bases respectively, with 9 bases between them. The CDR3 runs 15 residues. Here the CDR3 DNA reads TGTGCCAGTAGTAGTGCAGGGGCTGGGGCCAACGTCCTGACTTTC. It encodes CASSSAGAGANVLTF.

The V and J genes are TRBV29-1 and TRBJ1-4; 9 bases match TRBD1. Losses at the gene ends were 7 bases for V and 7 bases for J; bases not matched to a gene: 7. Germline CDR1 and CDR2: SQVTM and ANQGSEA. The CDR3 consists of 13 residues. The CDR3 here is CSAGGQGGEKLFF. The CDR3 DNA reads TGCAGCGCTGGGGGACAGGGCGGTGAAAAACTGTTTTTT.

J is TRBJ2-5 and V is TRBV10-3, with no clear D. The CDR3 sequence is 14 residues long. Germline CDR1 ENHRY, CDR2 SYGVKD. The ends were cut back, 6 bases at V and 1 base at J, with 12 bases in the middle. The chain's CDR3 is CAIRGIEAQETQYF. The CDR3 nucleotides read TGTGCCATCAGAGGTATAGAGGCCCAAGAGACCCAGTACTTC.

Written as DNA, the CDR3 is TGTGCCAGAAGCTTACGGGACAGGAACACTGAAGCTTTCTTT. Amino acids: CARSLRDRNTEAFF. V is TRBV5-3 and J is TRBJ1-1; 7 nucleotides line up with TRBD1. TRBV5-3 is labeled an ORF, and its function is uncertain. The CDR3 totals 14 residues. Trimming removed 2 bases from V and 1 base from J; junction bases left unmatched: 2.

The CDR3 sequence: CASSLRAGRTDTQYF. The CDR3 DNA follows: TGCGCCAGCAGCCTACGAGCGGGGCGCACAGATACGCAGTATTTT. V and J are TRBV4-1 and TRBJ2-3, with TRBD2 matching over 7 bases. Germline V gives CDR1 MGHRA, CDR2 YSYEKL. The V gene end was trimmed by 4 bases and the J gene end by 1 base; junction bases not matched to a gene: 5. The CDR3 has 15 amino acids.

This chain links TRBV27 with TRBJ1-5, with 7 nucleotides matching TRBD1. V lost 5 bases and J lost 4; bases outside the gene matches: 20. Germline V gives CDR1 MNHEY, CDR2 SMNVEV (reference sequence). The CDR3 totals 19 residues. As DNA, the CDR3 is TGTGCCAGCAGTGGTCGGCGGGGCCGGGGGACAGAGGGAAATCAGCCCCAGCATTTT. Translating gives CASSGRRGRGTEGNQPQHF.

The chain has TRBV10-2 and TRBJ2-3, with D maybe TRBD2 (5 bases). Looked up from germline, CDR1 is WSHSY and CDR2 is SAAADI. This CDR3 region has 14 residues. With 6 bases removed from V and 8 bases from J, the gap between germline ends came to 18 bases. The CDR3 bases are TGCGCCAGCAGCCCCGTGGGAGCACTGAGTACGCAGTATTTT. This gives the protein CASSPVGALSTQYF.

The chain carries TRBV7-2 and TRBJ2-5; D possibly corresponds to TRBD2 (6 bases). The V and J ends lost 2 bases and 4 bases respectively, with 11 bases between them. Germline assignment: CDR1 SGHTA and CDR2 FQGNSA. CDR3 length equals 14 residues. For the CDR3, the DNA is TGTGCCAGCAGCTTAAGACTAGGAGGAGAGACCCAGTACTTC. Its protein is CASSLRLGGETQYF.

The chain combines TRBV7-9 with TRBJ1-2; a weak D match, TRBD1 (5 bases). From germline, CDR1 is SEHNR and CDR2 FQNEAQ (reference sequence). This CDR3 has 16 residues. Trimming left V 2 bases short and J 2 bases short, with 15 bases between. The CDR3 region is CASSLTAGRENYGYTF. The CDR3 nucleotides read TGTGCCAGCAGCTTAACAGCGGGACGGGAGAACTATGGCTACACCTTC.

V is TRBV6-5 and J is TRBJ1-2, with TRBD1 matching 9 bases. With V trimmed by 6 bases and J by 4 bases, 6 bases remained unmatched. CDR1 and CDR2 from the germline V gene are MNHEY and SVGAGI. This CDR3 contains 14 residues. The DNA for the CDR3 is TGTGCCAGCAGCGGGACAGGGAATTCCTATGGCTACACCTTC. This translates into CASSGTGNSYGYTF.

This sequence joins TRBV5-5 and TRBJ2-1; 10 bases fit TRBD2. Germline loops: CDR1 SGHKS, CDR2 YYEKEE (reference sequence). This CDR3 spans 16 amino acids. J gave up 8 bases and V 2 bases, and 10 bases lay outside the gene matches. CDR3 nucleotides: TGTGCCAGCAGCTTCCTTTTAGCGGGAGGAAGGGATGAGCAGTTCTTC. This gives the protein CASSFLLAGGRDEQFF.

The chain joins TRBV6-5 to TRBJ2-7, with 7 bases lining up with TRBD1. V shed 6 bases, J shed 9 bases, and the junction held 17 bases outside the gene matches. The CDR3 totals 15 residues. Per the germline V gene, CDR1 is MNHEY and CDR2 is SVGAGI. The chain's CDR3 is CASSRFLGQAGRQYF. The DNA of the CDR3 is TGTGCCAGCAGCAGATTCTTAGGACAGGCCGGTAGGCAGTACTTC.

The genes are TRBV29-1 and TRBJ2-3, with D unclear. Germline lookup yields CDR1 SQVTM and CDR2 ANQGSEA. The V end was cut by 5 bases, the J end by 4 bases, with 4 bases between. The CDR3 sequence is 10 residues long. In nucleotides, the CDR3 is TGCAGCGTTCTCGCAGATACGCAGTATTTT. The encoded protein is CSVLADTQYF.

This clone occurred once. This chain joins TRBV5-6 and TRBJ2-1; D is perhaps TRBD1 (6 bases). Germline CDR1 and CDR2: SGHDT and YYEEEE. The CDR3 has 17 residues. Trimming stripped 3 bases from V and 0 bases from J, with 16 bases between. Written as DNA, the CDR3 is TGTGCCAGCAGCTCGTATAGGGGGATACGCTCCTACAATGAGCAGTTCTTC. This encodes CASSSYRGIRSYNEQFF.

J is TRBJ1-6 and V is TRBV28; maybe TRBD1 (5 bases). The germline CDR1 and CDR2 sequences are MDHEN and SYDVKM. Trimming took off 3 bases at V and 14 bases at J, with 14 bases between the two ends. The CDR3 is 13 residues long. This CDR3 reads CASSFGGPSSLHF. CDR3 coding DNA: TGTGCCAGCAGTTTCGGGGGACCCAGCTCCCTCCACTTT.

The chain links TRBV7-8 to TRBJ1-1; D might be TRBD1 (5 bases). Germline V gives CDR1 SGHVS, CDR2 FQNEAQ. The CDR3 has 11 residues. The V end was cut by 10 bases, the J end by 1 base, with 7 bases between. The CDR3 bases are TGTGCCACCCAGGGGAACACTGAAGCTTTCTTT. Its protein is CATQGNTEAFF.